The rows below give T cell receptor beta chains drawn from one sample of a study of blood T cell repertoires in COVID-19. The protocol was immunoSEQ multiplex PCR, while the TCRdb copy is restricted to in-frame clones and leaves out a portion. The sample includes around 220,000 clones, 84% of them seen just once. Sequenced input: peripheral blood. These receptor sequences come from a man aged 25-45 years with active or convalescent COVID-19. CDR3s include the opening cysteine and the closing phenylalanine or tryptophan. Each record gives: CDR3 protein, CDR3 DNA, V gene, J gene, D gene, clone size. The D gene is left open where the match is weak. Expanded clones are given a class, and other clones once, few, many or no size at all.

CDR3 protein: CASSSTWTTNGYTF
CDR3 DNA: TGTGCCAGCAGCTCGACATGGACTACCAACGGCTACACCTTC
V gene: TRBV7-2
J gene: TRBJ1-2
D gene: -
clone size: -

CDR3 protein: CATSDPGQGFGYTF
CDR3 DNA: TGTGCCACCAGTGACCCTGGACAGGGGTTCGGCTACACCTTC
V gene: TRBV24-1
J gene: TRBJ1-2
D gene: TRBD1
clone size: -

CDR3 protein: CASSLGSRGGEKLFF
CDR3 DNA: TGTGCCAGCAGTTTGGGGAGCAGGGGCGGCGAAAAACTGTTTTTT
V gene: TRBV28
J gene: TRBJ1-4
D gene: -
clone size: once

CDR3 protein: CASSFLDNEQFF
CDR3 DNA: TGCGCCAGCAGCTTTCTAGACAATGAGCAGTTCTTC
V gene: TRBV5-1
J gene: TRBJ2-1
D gene: -
clone size: -

CDR3 protein: CASSPRGGQPQHF
CDR3 DNA: TGTGCCAGCTCACCCCGAGGGGGTCAGCCCCAGCATTTT
V gene: TRBV18
J gene: TRBJ1-5
D gene: -
clone size: -

CDR3 protein: CASSIEPTARGYTF
CDR3 DNA: TGTGCCAGTAGTATAGAACCGACAGCAAGGGGCTACACCTTC
V gene: TRBV19
J gene: TRBJ1-2
D gene: -
clone size: -

CDR3 protein: CASSPTRDRVLYSGNTIYF
CDR3 DNA: TGTGCCAGCAGCCCTACCCGGGACAGGGTCCTTTACTCTGGAAACACCATATATTTT
V gene: TRBV6-2/TRBV6-3
J gene: TRBJ1-3
D gene: TRBD1
clone size: few

CDR3 protein: CASSTPRQGMNTEAFF
CDR3 DNA: TGTGCCAGCAGTACCCCACGACAGGGAATGAACACTGAAGCTTTCTTT
V gene: TRBV6-2/TRBV6-3
J gene: TRBJ1-1
D gene: TRBD1
clone size: -

CDR3 protein: CASSLQGQGYTEAFF
CDR3 DNA: TGCGCCAGCAGCTTGCAGGGACAGGGTTACACTGAAGCTTTCTTT
V gene: TRBV5-1
J gene: TRBJ1-1
D gene: TRBD1
clone size: -

CDR3 protein: CASSPRTSGTQETQYF
CDR3 DNA: TGTGCCAGCTCACCCAGGACTAGCGGGACCCAAGAGACCCAGTACTTC
V gene: TRBV18
J gene: TRBJ2-5
D gene: TRBD2
clone size: -

CDR3 protein: CASSSAGGRSEQFF
CDR3 DNA: TGTGCCAGCAGTTCGGCGGGAGGGCGCAGTGAGCAGTTCTTC
V gene: TRBV27
J gene: TRBJ2-1
D gene: TRBD2
clone size: few

CDR3 protein: CASSLDGQANTGELFF
CDR3 DNA: TGCGCCAGCAGCTTGGATGGACAGGCGAACACCGGGGAGCTGTTTTTT
V gene: TRBV5-1
J gene: TRBJ2-2
D gene: TRBD1
clone size: -

CDR3 protein: CANQGARNQPQHF
CDR3 DNA: TGTGCCAATCAGGGGGCGAGGAATCAGCCCCAGCATTTT
V gene: TRBV28
J gene: TRBJ1-5
D gene: TRBD1
clone size: once

CDR3 protein: CASYPDRLENTEAFF
CDR3 DNA: TGTGCCAGTTACCCCGACAGGCTAGAGAACACTGAAGCTTTCTTT
V gene: TRBV19
J gene: TRBJ1-1
D gene: -
clone size: -

CDR3 protein: CASSPLAGGPNEQFF
CDR3 DNA: TGTGCCAGTAGTCCTTTAGCGGGGGGGCCAAATGAGCAGTTCTTC
V gene: TRBV19
J gene: TRBJ2-1
D gene: TRBD2
clone size: -

CDR3 protein: CALGRRTDTEAFF
CDR3 DNA: TGTGCCCTGGGCCGCCGGACAGACACTGAAGCTTTCTTT
V gene: TRBV30
J gene: TRBJ1-1
D gene: -
clone size: -

CDR3 protein: CASSPQGAVYGYTF
CDR3 DNA: TGTGCCAGCAGCCCCCAGGGGGCCGTCTATGGCTACACCTTC
V gene: TRBV7-2
J gene: TRBJ1-2
D gene: TRBD1
clone size: few

CDR3 protein: CASSKEWGGADTEAFF
CDR3 DNA: TGTGCCAGCAGCAAAGAATGGGGAGGGGCCGACACTGAAGCTTTCTTT
V gene: TRBV21-1
J gene: TRBJ1-1
D gene: -
clone size: -

CDR3 protein: CASSLVPSLSGNTIYF
CDR3 DNA: TGTGCCAGCAGTTTAGTTCCGAGTTTATCTGGAAACACCATATATTTT
V gene: TRBV28
J gene: TRBJ1-3
D gene: -
clone size: -

CDR3 protein: CSYGTSGTEGQFF
CDR3 DNA: TGCAGCTACGGGACTAGCGGGACAGAGGGGCAGTTCTTC
V gene: TRBV29-1
J gene: TRBJ2-1
D gene: TRBD2
clone size: -

CDR3 protein: CASSQGPRSYNSPLHF
CDR3 DNA: TGCGCCAGCAGCCAAGGGCCTAGATCCTATAATTCACCCCTCCACTTT
V gene: TRBV4-1
J gene: TRBJ1-6
D gene: -
clone size: -

CDR3 protein: CASSQHGTSGRVGQETQYF
CDR3 DNA: TGTGCCAGCAGCCAGCACGGGACTAGCGGGAGAGTAGGGCAAGAGACCCAGTACTTC
V gene: TRBV14
J gene: TRBJ2-5
D gene: TRBD2
clone size: -

CDR3 protein: CASSAVFYEQYF
CDR3 DNA: TGTGCCAGCAGTGCAGTTTTCTACGAGCAGTACTTC
V gene: TRBV11-2
J gene: TRBJ2-7
D gene: -
clone size: -

CDR3 protein: CASSSQGNYGYTF
CDR3 DNA: TGCGCCAGCAGCTCACAGGGGAACTATGGCTACACCTTC
V gene: TRBV5-1
J gene: TRBJ1-2
D gene: TRBD1
clone size: -

CDR3 protein: CASSPLPGHEQYF
CDR3 DNA: TGTGCCAGCTCACCACTACCCGGTCACGAGCAGTACTTC
V gene: TRBV18
J gene: TRBJ2-7
D gene: -
clone size: -

CDR3 protein: CASSVRQPNTGELFF
CDR3 DNA: TGTGCCAGCAGCGTCAGGCAGCCGAACACCGGGGAGCTGTTTTTT
V gene: TRBV9
J gene: TRBJ2-2
D gene: -
clone size: -

CDR3 protein: CASAGQGRETQYF
CDR3 DNA: TGTGCCAGCGCTGGGCAGGGGCGCGAGACCCAGTACTTC
V gene: TRBV6-5
J gene: TRBJ2-5
D gene: -
clone size: -

CDR3 protein: CASSNGVGVKNIQYF
CDR3 DNA: TGTGCCAGTAGTAATGGGGTCGGGGTCAAAAACATTCAGTACTTC
V gene: TRBV19
J gene: TRBJ2-4
D gene: -
clone size: -

CDR3 protein: CASIRGGGTEAFF
CDR3 DNA: TGCGCCAGCATCCGTGGGGGGGGCACTGAAGCTTTCTTT
V gene: TRBV10-2
J gene: TRBJ1-1
D gene: -
clone size: -

CDR3 protein: CASSQDGSEQFF
CDR3 DNA: TGCGCCAGCAGCCAAGACGGGAGCGAGCAGTTCTTC
V gene: TRBV4-1
J gene: TRBJ2-1
D gene: -
clone size: -

CDR3 protein: CSVVRGTHEAFF
CDR3 DNA: TGCAGCGTTGTTCGGGGTACACACGAAGCTTTCTTT
V gene: TRBV29-1
J gene: TRBJ1-1
D gene: -
clone size: -

CDR3 protein: CASSYQGTDGYTF
CDR3 DNA: TGTGCCAGCAGTTACCAAGGGACAGATGGCTACACCTTC
V gene: TRBV6-5
J gene: TRBJ1-2
D gene: TRBD1
clone size: -

CDR3 protein: CSVAGTGNEKLFF
CDR3 DNA: TGCAGCGTGGCCGGGACAGGGAATGAAAAACTGTTTTTT
V gene: TRBV29-1
J gene: TRBJ1-4
D gene: TRBD1
clone size: -

CDR3 protein: CASSLGNSPLHF
CDR3 DNA: TGTGCCAGTAGTCTCGGTAATTCACCCCTCCACTTT
V gene: TRBV19
J gene: TRBJ1-6
D gene: -
clone size: -

CDR3 protein: CATSPRGGLPYPGELFF
CDR3 DNA: TGTGCCACCAGCCCCCGGGGGGGACTCCCCTATCCCGGGGAGCTGTTTTTT
V gene: TRBV15
J gene: TRBJ2-2
D gene: TRBD2
clone size: -

CDR3 protein: CASTTVGIQETQYF
CDR3 DNA: TGTGCCAGCACTACGGTCGGGATCCAAGAGACCCAGTACTTC
V gene: TRBV28
J gene: TRBJ2-5
D gene: -
clone size: -

CDR3 protein: CASSLGQGELFF
CDR3 DNA: TGTGCCAGCAGTTTGGGACAGGGGGAGCTGTTTTTT
V gene: TRBV28
J gene: TRBJ2-2
D gene: TRBD1
clone size: once

CDR3 protein: CASSSSGTGVHEQYF
CDR3 DNA: TGTGCCAGCAGCTCCTCCGGGACAGGGGTCCACGAGCAGTACTTC
V gene: TRBV7-9
J gene: TRBJ2-7
D gene: TRBD1
clone size: -

CDR3 protein: CASSERISNQPQHF
CDR3 DNA: TGTGCCAGCAGTGAGCGCATTAGCAATCAGCCCCAGCATTTT
V gene: TRBV2
J gene: TRBJ1-5
D gene: -
clone size: -